This is a list of T cell receptor beta chains from one sample in a study of blood T cell repertoires in COVID-19. Sequencing used immunoSEQ multiplex PCR; TCRdb keeps in-frame clones, though not all of them. The repertoire holds some 260,000 clones, approximately 88% seen once, with approximately 10% in the top ten. Sequencing input: peripheral blood. Source of these receptors: a woman in her 70s with COVID-19, enrolled during active disease. Each CDR3 is given with its conserved first and last residue.

TRBJ2-7 | 15 | TRBV18 | CASSLGGSAAYEQYF
TRBJ2-7 | 15 | TRBV28 | CASSTTAGASYEQYF
TRBJ2-2 | 16 | TRBV14 | CASSRGLAGNTGELFF
TRBJ2-3 | 16 | TRBV19 | CASSKQITGTTDTQYF
TRBJ1-5 | 13 | TRBV7-2 | CASSQAVPQPQHF
TRBJ2-2 | 15 | TRBV11-3 | CASSWREANTGELFF
TRBJ2-1 | 15 | TRBV6-6 | CASSKTSGIYNEQFF
TRBJ2-3 | 13 | TRBV29-1 | CSVDQGATDTQYF
TRBJ2-1 | 14 | TRBV30 | CAWMAGRAYNEQFF
TRBJ2-7 | 15 | TRBV24-1 | CATSDPTSGGYEQYF
TRBJ2-7 | 16 | TRBV6-6 | CASRRDHRGSSYEQYF
TRBJ2-1 | 16 | TRBV7-8 | CASSPGAQRDTYEQFF
TRBJ2-1 | 16 | TRBV6-1 | CASSGSDSPPYNEQFF
TRBJ1-2 | 19 | TRBV28 | CASSSPTFKDRESGYGYTF
TRBJ2-1 | 13 | TRBV19 | CASSTGVVNEQFF
TRBJ2-3 | 13 | TRBV28 | CASNEQAGDTQYF
TRBJ1-2 | 13 | TRBV29-1 | CSVATGGVYGYTF
TRBJ2-3 | 15 | TRBV5-1 | CASSFSGSSTDTQYF